One sample yielded the 2 T cell receptor beta chains listed below, sequenced in a study of shared clonotypes between healthy human individuals. CD45RO-negative CD8 cells positively selected for CCR7 made up the naive population, which excluded terminally differentiated effector memory CD45RA+ cells. Using immunoSEQ multiplex PCR, the repertoire was profiled, and TCRdb retains in-frame clones only, with some absent. The sample consists of more than 600,000 clones, roughly nine tenths of them appearing once. Sequencing was carried out using naive CD8+ T cells sorted from blood. Every receptor here comes from a man in his thirties or forties in good health.

This rearrangement joins TRBV7-9 to TRBJ2-3; 12 bases are shared with TRBD2. This CDR3 comprises 16 residues. The J segment lost 6 bases and the V segment lost 5 bases, leaving 9 bases of the junction unmatched. Per the germline V gene, CDR1 is SEHNR and CDR2 is FQNEAQ (reference sequence). This CDR3 reads CASSQTSGRSGDTQYF. DNA of the CDR3: TGTGCCAGCAGCCAAACTAGCGGGAGGAGTGGGGATACGCAGTATTTT.

This sequence joins TRBV4-2 and TRBJ2-7; 7 nucleotides match TRBD2. Germline trimming cut 4 bases from V and 4 bases from J; bases unmatched to any gene: 10. CDR1 LGHNA and CDR2 YNFKEQ come from the germline V gene. This CDR3 is 15 amino acids long. The CDR3, as DNA: TGTGCCAGCAGCCCGAGGGAGGGTACGGGTTACGAGCAGTACTTC. This translates into CASSPREGTGYEQYF.